One and the same sample provided the 24 T cell receptor beta chains below, sequenced in a study of post-analysis software for immune sequencing data. Tagging with unique molecular identifiers was a feature of the TCR beta cDNA libraries. TCRdb passed the PCR reads through MiXCR, listing each CDR3 protein once. The data show about 770,000 distinct CDR3 sequences, around 46% seen once. Findings and limits, study-wide: Patients had higher frequencies than controls of about 5 TRBV segments, including TRBV5-6, TRBV5-1 and TRBV20-1.

These TCRs' antigens remain unknown. The material sequenced was blood. The receptors shown here come from a girl aged 5-17 years with multiple sclerosis.

This clonotype has more than one count but fewer than ten. The chain joins TRBV12-3 or TRBV12-4 to TRBJ1-5; D not resolved. The length of the CDR3 is 13 residues. V was clipped by 6 bases and J by 0 bases, with 6 bases between them. As DNA, the CDR3 is TGTGCCAGCAGCCACAGTAGCAATCAGCCCCAGCATTTT. This translates into CASSHSSNQPQHF.

This clonotype was found a few times. The chain employs TRBV5-1 and TRBJ2-5; D call uncertain. Germline V gives CDR1 SGHRS, CDR2 YFSETQ. Deletions cut 3 bases from V and 4 bases from J, with 16 bases between. This CDR3 is built from 15 residues. CDR3 DNA: TGCGCCAGCAGCTATGGGGTGGGGAACCTAGAGACCCAGTACTTC. Protein: CASSYGVGNLETQYF. The complete variable domain, with remaining parts taken from reference TRBV5-1 and TRBJ2-5, reads KAGVTQTPRYLIKTRGQQVTLSCSPISGHRSVSWYQQTPGQGLQFLFEYFSETQRNKGNFPGRFSGRQFSNSRSEMNVSTLELGDSALYLCASSYGVGNLETQYFGPGTRLLVL.

For the CDR3, the DNA is TGTGCCAGCAGTCTCCTGCCCCATTGGGCCAATTCACCCCTCCACTTT. As protein: CASSLLPHWANSPLHF. The chain links TRBV27 to TRBJ1-6; D gene uncertain. The V gene lost 5 bases and the J gene lost 7 bases, with 18 bases spanning the gap. The CDR3 sequence is 16 residues long. CDR1 and CDR2 (germline): MNHEY, SMNVEV (reference sequence).

This clonotype was observed a handful of times. This sequence joins TRBV5-1 and TRBJ2-1, with 7 positions matching TRBD2. Per the germline V gene, CDR1 is SGHRS and CDR2 is YFSETQ. V was pared by 4 bases and J by 10 bases, with 14 bases of the junction left unmatched. This CDR3 spans 15 amino acids. The CDR3 DNA reads TGCGCCAGCAGCCTCGACGGGCGACTAGCAAAGGAGCAGTTCTTC. It codes for CASSLDGRLAKEQFF.

This clonotype was counted a few times. The rearrangement uses TRBV20-1 and TRBJ2-7; 12 bases are a match to TRBD2. With V trimmed by 2 bases and J by 4 bases, 3 bases remained unmatched. Germline V CDR1 and CDR2: DFQATT, SNEGSKA (reference sequence). The CDR3 extends over 14 amino acids. The CDR3: CSARSLAGGYEQYF. For the CDR3, the DNA is TGCAGTGCTAGATCTCTAGCGGGAGGGTACGAGCAGTACTTC.

The rearrangement joins TRBV7-2 to TRBJ2-1; 8 nucleotides line up with TRBD1. Losses at the gene ends were 6 bases for V and 7 bases for J; bases not matched to a gene: 5. There are 13 residues in the CDR3. Germline loops: CDR1 SGHTA, CDR2 FQGNSA. The CDR3 DNA sequence: TGTGCCAGCAGGAGACAGGGGAGTAATGAGCAGTTCTTC. It specifies CASRRQGSNEQFF. Drawing the rest from reference TRBV7-2 and TRBJ2-1, the complete variable domain is GAGVSQSPSNKVTEKGKDVELRCDPISGHTALYWYRQSLGQGLEFLIYFQGNSAPDKSGLPSDRFSAERTGGSVSTLTIQRTQQEDSAVYLCASRRQGSNEQFFGPGTRLTVL.

CDR3 amino acids: CASSYSDRLGYTF. In DNA form, the CDR3 reads TGTGCCAGCAGTTACTCGGACCGGCTTGGGTACACCTTC. The V and J genes are TRBV6-6 and TRBJ1-2, with D uncertain. CDR1 and CDR2 (germline): MNHNY, SVGAGI (reference sequence). V was pared by 0 bases and J by 11 bases, with 13 bases between. This CDR3 region has 13 residues.

V usage is TRBV29-1 and J usage is TRBJ2-5; D unclear. V was clipped by 4 bases and J by 11 bases, with 23 bases between them. Germline CDR1 and CDR2: SQVTM and ANQGSEA. This CDR3 is built from 14 residues. In DNA form, the CDR3 reads TGCAGCGTTGGTCCGAGACTGAATAACAATGAGCAGTACTTC. This codes for CSVGPRLNNNEQYF. Based on the CDR3 plus reference TRBV29-1 and TRBJ2-5, the full variable domain is SAVISQKPSRDICQRGTSLTIQCQVDSQVTMMFWYRQQPGQSLTLIATANQGSEATYESGFVIDKFPISRPNLTFSTLTVSNMSPEDSSIYLCSVGPRLNNNEQYFGPGTRLLVL.

The chain is built from TRBV6-5 and TRBJ2-1; TRBD1 matches 10 bases. V was clipped by 2 bases and J by 6 bases; unmatched bases: 1. CDR1 is MNHEY and CDR2 is SVGAGI in the germline V gene. This CDR3 has 14 residues. The CDR3 reads CASSYGTGVNEQFF. CDR3 nucleotide sequence: TGTGCCAGCAGTTACGGGACAGGGGTCAATGAGCAGTTCTTC.

There are a few counts of this clonotype. This chain connects TRBV27 to TRBJ2-3, with D possibly matching TRBD1 (5 bases). Trimming cost V 8 bases and J 0 bases, with 18 bases left between them. This CDR3 is built from 16 residues. Looked up from germline, CDR1 is MNHEY and CDR2 is SMNVEV (reference sequence). The CDR3 DNA follows: TGTGCCAGCGGGTTTATCGGACACCTAAGCACAGATACGCAGTATTTT. This translates into CASGFIGHLSTDTQYF.

The rearrangement uses TRBV5-1 and TRBJ2-7, with no clear D. The J call could be wrong; TRBJ2-5 is a better fit for the DNA end. Looked up from germline, CDR1 is SGHRS and CDR2 is YFSETQ. There are 15 residues in the CDR3. The CDR3 DNA is TGCGCCAGCAGTTACTATTCGGGCGCGATAAAGACCCAGTACTTC. It translates to CASSYYSGAIKTQYF.

V gene TRBV6-1 combines with J gene TRBJ2-3, with no clear D. V lost 7 bases to trimming and J lost 2 bases, with 10 bases between them. The CDR3 length is 13 residues. CDR1 and CDR2 (germline): MNHNS, SASEGT. The CDR3: CASTRTYTDTQYF. The CDR3 nucleotides are TGTGCCAGCACTAGGACCTACACAGATACGCAGTATTTT.

This clonotype was detected once. The CDR3 is CASSLQNNSPLHF. CDR3 sequence (DNA): TGTGCCAGCAGCTTACAGAATAATTCACCCCTCCACTTT. This chain joins TRBV11-1 and TRBJ1-6; D is unresolved. Germline CDR1 SGHAT, CDR2 FQDESV (reference sequence). CDR3 length equals 13 residues. V was cut by 2 bases and J by 5 bases, with 4 bases left in between.

This clonotype occurred a few times. The chain uses TRBV25-1 and TRBJ2-6; 7 bases agree with TRBD1. CDR3 length: 18 amino acids. CDR1 and CDR2 (germline): MGHDK, SYGVNS. J gave up 0 bases and V 5 bases, and 10 bases lay outside the gene matches. CDR3 sequence: CASSTRQGWGSGANVLTF. The CDR3 DNA sequence: TGTGCCAGCAGTACTCGACAGGGATGGGGCTCTGGGGCCAACGTCCTGACTTTC.

V gene TRBV4-1 combines with J gene TRBJ1-1; D might be TRBD1 (5 bases). Germline V lookup: CDR1 MGHRA, CDR2 YSYEKL. V was cut by 1 base and J by 2 bases, with 11 bases left in between. This CDR3 spans 15 amino acids. Here the CDR3 DNA reads TGCGCCAGCAGCCAAGTTGGGACGGCCAACACTGAAGCTTTCTTT. Its protein product is CASSQVGTANTEAFF.

CDR3 bases: TGCAGTGCTAGCCCAGGGCTCTCCTACAATGAGCAGTTCTTC. Protein sequence: CSASPGLSYNEQFF. The chain couples TRBV20-1 to TRBJ2-1; D might be TRBD1 (5 bases). Trimming removed 3 bases at V and 0 bases at J, with 9 bases between. Germline CDR1 reads DFQATT; CDR2 reads SNEGSKA (reference sequence). The CDR3 is made up of 14 amino acids.

A note on this clonotype: An end of the junction does not agree with germline; a read error may underlie this. The CDR3 region is CASSLAPDHSSYNEQFF. CDR3 DNA sequence: TGTGCTAGCAGCTTAGCCCCGGACCACAGCTCCTACAATGAGCAGTTCTTC. The rearrangement joins TRBV7-7 to TRBJ2-1; no reliable D call. The CDR3 has 17 residues. Germline values: CDR1 SSHAT, CDR2 FNYEAQ (reference sequence).

This chain connects TRBV4-3 to TRBJ2-1; 8 bases line up with TRBD2. The CDR3 sequence is 15 residues long. J was trimmed by 4 bases and V by 5 bases; bases with no gene match: 7. CDR1 is LGHNA, CDR2 YSLEER, per germline. In DNA form, the CDR3 reads TGCGCCAGCAGCTACGGACTAGCCGTATACAATGAGCAGTTCTTC. This codes for CASSYGLAVYNEQFF.

Many counts were recorded for this clonotype. The CDR3 here is CASRLAGGYEQYF. CDR3 nucleotide sequence: TGTGCCAGCAGACTAGCGGGAGGCTACGAGCAGTACTTC. The genes are TRBV27 and TRBJ2-7; 12 bases line up with TRBD2. The CDR3 contains 13 residues. Germline loops: CDR1 MNHEY, CDR2 SMNVEV (reference sequence). V gave up 6 bases and J gave up 3 bases; unmatched junction bases: 0.

The J gene is TRBJ1-2, the V gene TRBV10-3; TRBD1 aligns across 8 bases. CDR1 is ENHRY and CDR2 is SYGVKD in the germline V gene. Trimming took 4 bases from V and 5 from J; bases not matched to a gene: 12. The CDR3 has 16 amino acids. The DNA for the CDR3 is TGTGCCATCAGTGGGTCTCAGGACAGGGATAGTTATGGCTACACCTTC. Its translation is CAISGSQDRDSYGYTF.

In this sample, this clonotype turned up a few times. The chain combines TRBV5-1 with TRBJ2-1, with 7 bases fitting TRBD1. Germline V gives CDR1 SGHRS, CDR2 YFSETQ. After removal of 0 bases from V and 1 base from J, the junction contained 1 base not matched to a gene. CDR3 length: 15 amino acids. CDR3 DNA sequence: TGCGCCAGCAGCTTGGCACAGGGGTCCTACAATGAGCAGTTCTTC. It specifies CASSLAQGSYNEQFF.

The rearrangement uses TRBV19 and TRBJ2-4; D is uncertain. There are 16 residues in the CDR3. Germline-derived CDR1 and CDR2 are LNHDA and SQIVND (reference sequence). Trimming took off 6 bases at V and 0 bases at J, with 15 bases between the two ends. In DNA, the CDR3 is TGTGCCAGTAGAGGCTGGATCGCAGAAGCCAAAAACATTCAGTACTTC. It is translated as CASRGWIAEAKNIQYF.

The genes are TRBV6-5 and TRBJ1-2; TRBD1 is a possible D gene (5 bases). Germline values: CDR1 MNHEY, CDR2 SVGAGI. The length of the CDR3 is 15 residues. V lost 3 bases to trimming and J lost 2 bases, with 13 bases between them. CDR3 coding DNA: TGTGCCAGCAGTTATTTAGAGGGGTGGAACTATGGCTACACCTTC. Translating gives CASSYLEGWNYGYTF.

The V call is TRBV4-2, the J call TRBJ2-3, with 10 bases lining up with TRBD2. The CDR3 length is 18 residues. Germline assignment: CDR1 LGHNA and CDR2 YNFKEQ. V was clipped by 5 bases and J by 2 bases; unmatched bases: 13. The CDR3 sequence is CASSMPFRGLADTDTQYF. The CDR3 coding sequence is TGTGCCAGCAGCATGCCTTTCCGTGGACTAGCGGACACAGATACGCAGTATTTT.